The subject of this entry is one T cell receptor (beta chain). The data stem from a study of cytomegalovirus exposure and HLA in healthy donors. Per the germline V gene, CDR1 is SGHRS and CDR2 is YFSETQ. The CDR3 runs to 15 residues. The J segment lost 3 bases and the V segment lost 2 bases, leaving 8 bases of the junction unmatched. The protocol was immunoSEQ multiplex PCR, while the TCRdb copy is restricted to in-frame clones and leaves out a portion. The data hold 140,000 or so clones, with about 91% observed a single time. The clonotype was recovered from a man between 18 and 35 years old in good health and CMV-seropositive. The rearrangement uses TRBV5-1 and TRBJ2-7; 7 nucleotides line up with TRBD1. The sample consisted of PBMCs. CDR3 sequence (DNA): TGCGCCAGCAGCTTTTCACAGGGGATCGTCTACGAGCAGTACTTC. This encodes CASSFSQGIVYEQYF.